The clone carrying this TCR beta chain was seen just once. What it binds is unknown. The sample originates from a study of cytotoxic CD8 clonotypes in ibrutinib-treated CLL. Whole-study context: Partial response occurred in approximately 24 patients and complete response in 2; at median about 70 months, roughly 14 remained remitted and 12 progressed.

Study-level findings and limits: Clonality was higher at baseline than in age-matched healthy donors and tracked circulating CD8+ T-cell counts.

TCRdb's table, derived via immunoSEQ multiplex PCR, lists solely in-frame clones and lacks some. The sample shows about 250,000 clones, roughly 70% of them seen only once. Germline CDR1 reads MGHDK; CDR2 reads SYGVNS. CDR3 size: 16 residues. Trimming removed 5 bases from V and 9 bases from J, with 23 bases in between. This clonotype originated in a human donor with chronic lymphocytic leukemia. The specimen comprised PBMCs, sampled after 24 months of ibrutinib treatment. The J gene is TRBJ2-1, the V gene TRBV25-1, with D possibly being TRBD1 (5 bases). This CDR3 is CASSRPTSPRVSEQFF. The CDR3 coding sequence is TGTGCCAGCAGTCGCCCCACATCTCCCAGGGTTAGTGAGCAGTTCTTC. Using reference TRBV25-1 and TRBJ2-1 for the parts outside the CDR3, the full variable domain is EADIYQTPRYLVIGTGKKITLECSQTMGHDKMYWYQQDPGMELHLIHYSYGVNSTEKGDLSSESTVSRIRTEHFPLTLESARPSHTSQYLCASSRPTSPRVSEQFFGPGTRLTVL.